A selection of T cell receptor beta chains follows, all from one sample in a study of shared clonotypes between healthy human individuals. Method: immunoSEQ multiplex PCR; TCRdb's copy keeps in-frame clones and lacks some. The sample records roughly 1,800,000 clones, about 95% being singletons. Specimen: naive CD8+ T cells sorted from blood. The receptors here all came from a man between 18 and 29 years old in good health. Both conserved end residues are part of each CDR3. Fields, in order: V gene, CDR3 length, J gene, D gene, clone size, CDR3 DNA, CDR3 protein. D genes are given only for firm matches. Rows may omit the clone size; those that give it use once, few, many or a size class.

v_call: TRBV9; cdr3_length: 13; j_call: TRBJ2-3; d_call: -; clone_size: -; cdr3_nt: TGTGCCAGCACCAGCGTTAGCACAGATACGCAGTATTTT; cdr3_aa: CASTSVSTDTQYF
v_call: TRBV5-1; cdr3_length: 17; j_call: TRBJ2-5; d_call: TRBD2; clone_size: -; cdr3_nt: TGCGCCAGCAGCTTGTTTAGCGGGGGGGCCGTAGGAGAGACCCAGTACTTC; cdr3_aa: CASSLFSGGAVGETQYF
v_call: TRBV29-1; cdr3_length: 16; j_call: TRBJ2-1; d_call: TRBD2; clone_size: -; cdr3_nt: TGCAGCGTTGTACTAGCGGGAGCTAGCTCCTACAATGAGCAGTTCTTC; cdr3_aa: CSVVLAGASSYNEQFF
v_call: TRBV6-1; cdr3_length: 13; j_call: TRBJ1-2; d_call: TRBD1; clone_size: -; cdr3_nt: TGTGCCAGCAGTGGGGACAGCTCCTATGGCTACACCTTC; cdr3_aa: CASSGDSSYGYTF
v_call: TRBV5-6; cdr3_length: 16; j_call: TRBJ2-7; d_call: TRBD2; clone_size: -; cdr3_nt: TGTGCCAGCAGCTCTACGTTGGGAGGGTCGGAATACGAGCAGTACTTC; cdr3_aa: CASSSTLGGSEYEQYF
v_call: TRBV27; cdr3_length: 16; j_call: TRBJ2-2; d_call: -; clone_size: once; cdr3_nt: TGTGCCAGCAGTTTACTCAGGGTGGCGGACACCGGGGAGCTGTTTTTT; cdr3_aa: CASSLLRVADTGELFF
v_call: TRBV6-1; cdr3_length: 14; j_call: TRBJ1-1; d_call: -; clone_size: -; cdr3_nt: TGTGCCAGCAGTATCCAACAAGAGAACACTGAAGCTTTCTTT; cdr3_aa: CASSIQQENTEAFF
v_call: TRBV13; cdr3_length: 15; j_call: TRBJ1-3; d_call: -; clone_size: -; cdr3_nt: TGTGCCAGCAGCTTAGGTTTAGACTCTGGAAACACCATATATTTT; cdr3_aa: CASSLGLDSGNTIYF
v_call: TRBV30; cdr3_length: 15; j_call: TRBJ2-2; d_call: -; clone_size: -; cdr3_nt: TGTGCCTGGAACGGGGTGGCTGGCGGCACCGGGGAGCTGTTTTTT; cdr3_aa: CAWNGVAGGTGELFF
v_call: TRBV4-1; cdr3_length: 16; j_call: TRBJ2-1; d_call: -; clone_size: -; cdr3_nt: TGCGCCAGCAGCCAAGAATCCCGGACATTATACAATGAGCAGTTCTTC; cdr3_aa: CASSQESRTLYNEQFF
v_call: TRBV6-4; cdr3_length: 15; j_call: TRBJ2-1; d_call: TRBD2; clone_size: -; cdr3_nt: TGTGCCAGCAGTGAGGAGCGGGGATCAAGTAATGAGCAGTTCTTC; cdr3_aa: CASSEERGSSNEQFF
v_call: TRBV6-6; cdr3_length: 15; j_call: TRBJ2-7; d_call: -; clone_size: -; cdr3_nt: TGTGCCAGCAGTTACTATCCCGACAGAGCCTACGAGCAGTACTTC; cdr3_aa: CASSYYPDRAYEQYF
v_call: TRBV6-5; cdr3_length: 15; j_call: TRBJ2-7; d_call: TRBD2; clone_size: -; cdr3_nt: TGTGCCAGCAGCCCCTCCGGGACTAGCGGGCACGAGCAGTACTTC; cdr3_aa: CASSPSGTSGHEQYF
v_call: TRBV5-1; cdr3_length: 15; j_call: TRBJ2-7; d_call: -; clone_size: -; cdr3_nt: TGCGCCAGCAGCAGCACAGGGTTAGTGGGTCCCGAGCAGTACTTC; cdr3_aa: CASSSTGLVGPEQYF
v_call: TRBV6-1; cdr3_length: 14; j_call: TRBJ1-4; d_call: -; clone_size: once; cdr3_nt: TGTGCCCACGGCGAGTTTGCAACTAATGAAAAACTGTTTTTT; cdr3_aa: CAHGEFATNEKLFF
v_call: TRBV19; cdr3_length: 16; j_call: TRBJ2-3; d_call: TRBD2; clone_size: -; cdr3_nt: TGTGCCAGTAGAGACTCGAGCGGGGGCACCGTAGATACGCAGTATTTT; cdr3_aa: CASRDSSGGTVDTQYF
v_call: TRBV6-1; cdr3_length: 16; j_call: TRBJ2-1; d_call: TRBD2; clone_size: -; cdr3_nt: TGTGCCAGCAGTGCGACTAGCGGGGGGGCCTACAATGAGCAGTTCTTC; cdr3_aa: CASSATSGGAYNEQFF
v_call: TRBV29-1; cdr3_length: 11; j_call: TRBJ1-2; d_call: -; clone_size: -; cdr3_nt: TGCAGCGTTGACACCCTATATGGCTACACCTTC; cdr3_aa: CSVDTLYGYTF
v_call: TRBV6-1; cdr3_length: 16; j_call: TRBJ2-1; d_call: TRBD2; clone_size: -; cdr3_nt: TGTGCCAGCAGTGAATCGCCTAGCGGGACCTACAATGAGCAGTTCTTC; cdr3_aa: CASSESPSGTYNEQFF
v_call: TRBV4-1; cdr3_length: 15; j_call: TRBJ2-7; d_call: TRBD1; clone_size: once; cdr3_nt: TGCGCCAGCCGAGACCGGGACAGGGCCAACTACGAGCAGTACTTC; cdr3_aa: CASRDRDRANYEQYF
v_call: TRBV7-6; cdr3_length: 13; j_call: TRBJ2-5; d_call: -; clone_size: -; cdr3_nt: TGTGCCAGCAGCTTAGACCCGACGGAGACCCAGTACTTC; cdr3_aa: CASSLDPTETQYF
v_call: TRBV6-6; cdr3_length: 14; j_call: TRBJ2-7; d_call: -; clone_size: -; cdr3_nt: TGTGCCAGCAGCCCAGCCCCCTCGGGCTACGAGCAGTACTTC; cdr3_aa: CASSPAPSGYEQYF
v_call: TRBV28; cdr3_length: 17; j_call: TRBJ2-3; d_call: -; clone_size: -; cdr3_nt: TGTGCCAGCAGTCACCCCGACCTTTATGCCGACACAGATACGCAGTATTTT; cdr3_aa: CASSHPDLYADTDTQYF